One sample yielded the 31 T cell receptor beta chains listed below, sequenced in a study of T cells in localized non-small cell lung cancer. Generated by immunoSEQ multiplex PCR, the TCRdb table keeps only in-frame clones and is missing some. The sample has 90,000 or so clones, about 91% seen once; the top ten hold around 16%. The source was peripheral blood, collected before any cancer treatment. The receptors come from a man aged 35-75 years with stage I squamous cell lung carcinoma.

The CDR3 DNA is TGCGCCAGCAGCTTAGACAGCGGGGGTAGCTCCTACGAGCAGTACTTC. This codes for CASSLDSGGSSYEQYF. V gene TRBV5-1 combines with J gene TRBJ2-7; 8 nucleotides align to TRBD2. CDR3 length equals 16 residues. The V gene's germline CDR1 is SGHRS and CDR2 YFSETQ. V lost 2 bases, J lost 0 bases, and 7 bases stayed unmatched.

The gene calls are TRBV11-2 and TRBJ1-1; 7 bases fit TRBD1. Germline-derived CDR1 and CDR2 are SGHAT and FQNNGV. CDR3 length equals 13 residues. J was trimmed by 8 bases and V by 3 bases; bases with no gene match: 6. This CDR3 is CASSFTQGTEAFF. CDR3 bases: TGTGCCAGCAGCTTCACACAGGGGACCGAAGCTTTCTTT.

The rearrangement uses TRBV6-1 and TRBJ1-4, with D unresolved. Germline assignment: CDR1 MNHNS and CDR2 SASEGT. The length of the CDR3 is 15 residues. With 5 bases removed from V and 0 bases from J, the gap between germline ends came to 10 bases. The CDR3 DNA is TGTGCCAGCAGTAGGGCACTCGCAACTAATGAAAAACTGTTTTTT. Translating gives CASSRALATNEKLFF.

This clone was seen just once. The chain combines TRBV28 with TRBJ1-3; D might be TRBD1 (5 bases). The CDR3 is 12 residues long. Germline V lookup: CDR1 MDHEN, CDR2 SYDVKM. V was clipped by 3 bases and J by 11 bases, with 11 bases between them. The CDR3, as DNA: TGTGCCAGCAGTTTGGGGGGGGTAGCCATATATTTT. Its protein product is CASSLGGVAIYF.

This chain connects TRBV6-5 to TRBJ2-5, with 10 bases that match TRBD1. V shed 6 bases, J shed 6 bases, and the junction held 10 bases outside the gene matches. Germline CDR1 reads MNHEY; CDR2 reads SVGAGI. This CDR3 is built from 15 residues. CDR3 region: CASRQDRGREKTQYF. CDR3 nucleotide sequence: TGTGCCAGCAGACAAGACAGGGGGCGCGAGAAGACCCAGTACTTC.

This clone was observed a handful of times. The rearrangement joins TRBV6-1 to TRBJ1-6; TRBD1 agrees at 7 bases. Losses at the gene ends were 6 bases for V and 4 bases for J; bases not matched to a gene: 6. Germline loops: CDR1 MNHNS, CDR2 SASEGT. This CDR3 is 15 amino acids long. CDR3 DNA: TGTGCCAGCAGAGACGGGGGACAGTATAATTCACCCCTCCACTTT. It encodes CASRDGGQYNSPLHF.

V gene TRBV27 combines with J gene TRBJ1-2; 7 bases are a match to TRBD1. The CDR3 covers 14 residues. V lost 5 bases to trimming and J lost 5 bases; unmatched junction nucleotides: 8. Germline V gene sequence: CDR1 MNHEY, CDR2 SMNVEV (reference sequence). CDR3 nucleotide sequence: TGTGCCAGCAGTCCCTTAGGACAGGTTTATGGCTACACCTTC. Protein: CASSPLGQVYGYTF.

The V gene is TRBV9, the J gene TRBJ2-3, with 9 bases identical to TRBD2. This CDR3 has 16 residues. V trimming: 4 bases; J trimming: 4 bases; junction bases outside the gene matches: 10. Germline V gives CDR1 SGDLS, CDR2 YYNGEE. The DNA for the CDR3 is TGTGCCAGCAGCTCAACCGCGGGCGGGGGGGCAGATACGCAGTATTTT. Translation: CASSSTAGGGADTQYF. The full variable domain, rest sourced from reference TRBV9 and TRBJ2-3, is DSGVTQTPKHLITATGQRVTLRCSPRSGDLSVYWYQQSLDQGLQFLIQYYNGEERAKGNILERFSAQQFPDLHSELNLSSLELGDSALYFCASSSTAGGGADTQYFGPGTRLTVL.

CDR3 coding DNA: TGTGCCTGGAGTGTTAAAGGGGCGCAAGGCAATCAGCCCCAGCATTTT. This translates into CAWSVKGAQGNQPQHF. The V call is TRBV30, the J call TRBJ1-5; a possible D gene is TRBD1 (5 bases). CDR3 size: 16 residues. The germline V gene encodes CDR1 GTSNPN and CDR2 SVGIG (reference sequence). V was cut by 0 bases and J by 2 bases, with 14 bases left in between.

V and J are TRBV5-6 and TRBJ1-2; D is unclear. This CDR3 contains 16 residues. The ends were cut back, 1 base at V and 4 bases at J, with 17 bases in the middle. Germline V CDR1 and CDR2: SGHDT, YYEEEE. DNA of the CDR3: TGTGCCAGCAGCTTGCCCGGACGGGGTCCTCTCTATGGCTACACCTTC. Protein product: CASSLPGRGPLYGYTF.

V and J are TRBV5-1 and TRBJ2-1; 8 positions match TRBD1. The CDR3 loop spans 15 amino acids. Unmatched junction bases numbered 9, after V lost 4 bases and J lost 6 bases. The V gene's germline CDR1 is SGHRS and CDR2 YFSETQ. The CDR3 nucleotides are TGCGCCAGCAGCCCATTGACAGGGGCAGGCAATGAGCAGTTCTTC. As protein: CASSPLTGAGNEQFF.

This clone has more than one count but fewer than ten. The chain uses TRBV2 and TRBJ1-3; D gene uncertain. Between the trimmed V and J ends, which lost 6 bases and 1 base, there was a span of 7 bases. Germline assignment: CDR1 SNHLY and CDR2 FYNNEI. The CDR3 runs to 13 residues. The CDR3 protein is CASRQNSGNTIYF. CDR3 sequence (DNA): TGTGCCAGCAGACAGAATTCTGGAAACACCATATATTTT.

The gene calls are TRBV7-8 and TRBJ2-2; D is undetermined. CDR1 is SGHVS and CDR2 is FQNEAQ in the germline V gene. Between the trimmed V and J ends, which lost 1 base and 9 bases, there was a span of 9 bases. The CDR3 contains 13 residues. CDR3 DNA: TGTGCCAGCAGCTTAGGGAGCCTGAGGGAGCTGTTTTTT. Its protein product is CASSLGSLRELFF.

This chain links TRBV2 with TRBJ2-1; 8 positions match TRBD2. The CDR3 extends over 14 amino acids. V lost 6 bases, J lost 4 bases, and 5 bases stayed unmatched. CDR1 is SNHLY and CDR2 is FYNNEI in the germline V gene. CDR3 sequence reads: CASRRERGYNEQFF. In nucleotides, the CDR3 is TGTGCCAGCAGGAGGGAGCGGGGGTACAATGAGCAGTTCTTC.

This sequence joins TRBV18 and TRBJ2-7, with D possibly being TRBD1 (6 bases). The ends were cut back, 3 bases at V and 2 bases at J, with 11 bases in the middle. Germline V gene sequence: CDR1 KGHSH, CDR2 LQKENI. CDR3 length: 14 residues. The DNA for the CDR3 is TGTGCCAGCTCACCGGCCACAGGGCCCTACGAGCAGTACTTC. It yields the protein CASSPATGPYEQYF.

The chain employs TRBV2 and TRBJ1-1, with no clear D. CDR1 is SNHLY and CDR2 is FYNNEI in the germline V gene. V lost 6 bases and J 4 bases, leaving 12 bases between the germline ends. The CDR3 runs 13 residues. CDR3 sequence reads: CASRTLPSTEAFF. The CDR3 DNA sequence: TGTGCCAGCAGGACACTACCGAGCACTGAAGCTTTCTTT. Full variable domain (missing parts from reference TRBV2 and TRBJ1-1): EPEVTQTPSHQVTQMGQEVILRCVPISNHLYFYWYRQILGQKVEFLVSFYNNEISEKSEIFDDQFSVERPDGSNFTLKIRSTKLEDSAMYFCASRTLPSTEAFFGQGTRLTVV.

The rearrangement joins TRBV28 to TRBJ1-2; 7 nucleotides match TRBD1. The CDR3 totals 14 residues. The junction had 5 bases not matched to a gene; V was cut back by 3 bases and J by 4 bases. Germline V lookup: CDR1 MDHEN, CDR2 SYDVKM. CDR3 amino acids: CASSLTGPPYGYTF. CDR3 coding DNA: TGTGCCAGCAGTTTGACAGGGCCCCCCTATGGCTACACCTTC.

The chain links TRBV7-3 to TRBJ1-4, with 7 bases matching TRBD1. J lost 7 bases, V lost 0 bases, and 5 bases had no gene match. The CDR3 sequence is 15 residues long. Germline-derived CDR1 and CDR2 are SGHTA and FQGTGA. The CDR3 bases are TGTGCCAGCAGCTTAACAGGGGGCTTGGGTGAAAAACTGTTTTTT. This gives the protein CASSLTGGLGEKLFF.

The genes are TRBV6-5 and TRBJ1-3; D call uncertain. This CDR3 spans 11 amino acids. Trimming cost V 6 bases and J 9 bases, with 9 bases left between them. The germline V gene has CDR1 MNHEY and CDR2 SVGAGI. CDR3 DNA sequence: TGTGCCAGCAGCCAGTCCGGCACCATATATTTT. Translation gives CASSQSGTIYF.

The CDR3 region has the DNA TGCGCCAGCAGCGAGATCTCCTACAATGAGCAGTTCTTC. Translated, it gives CASSEISYNEQFF. The J gene is TRBJ2-1, the V gene TRBV5-1; D gene uncertain. This CDR3 is built from 13 residues. V lost 4 bases and J 0 bases, leaving 5 bases between the germline ends. Germline assignment: CDR1 SGHRS and CDR2 YFSETQ. The full variable domain, completed using reference TRBV5-1 and TRBJ2-1, is KAGVTQTPRYLIKTRGQQVTLSCSPISGHRSVSWYQQTPGQGLQFLFEYFSETQRNKGNFPGRFSGRQFSNSRSEMNVSTLELGDSALYLCASSEISYNEQFFGPGTRLTVL.

The chain links TRBV5-5 to TRBJ1-1; D uncertain. The CDR3 covers 14 residues. V lost 4 bases and J lost 1, with 11 bases in between. Germline V gene sequence: CDR1 SGHKS, CDR2 YYEKEE (reference sequence). For the CDR3, the DNA is TGTGCCAGCAGCCCCCCCCAGAGGAACACTGAAGCTTTCTTT. It specifies CASSPPQRNTEAFF.

J is TRBJ1-1 and V is TRBV19; D remains unclear. Germline V gene sequence: CDR1 LNHDA, CDR2 SQIVND (reference sequence). The CDR3 length is 13 residues. Trimming took 9 bases from V and 1 from J, leaving 12 bases between them. The CDR3 is CASNKQWNTEAFF. In nucleotides, the CDR3 is TGTGCCAGCAATAAACAGTGGAACACTGAAGCTTTCTTT.

V usage is TRBV9 and J usage is TRBJ2-1, with 14 bases that match TRBD2. The CDR3 has 15 amino acids. Trimming removed 4 bases from V and 8 bases from J; junction bases left unmatched: 5. Germline-derived CDR1 and CDR2 are SGDLS and YYNGEE. This chain's CDR3 is CASSRLAGGPHEQFF. Written as DNA, the CDR3 is TGTGCCAGCAGCAGACTAGCGGGGGGGCCTCATGAGCAGTTCTTC.

The gene calls are TRBV15 and TRBJ2-7; 7 bases are shared with TRBD2. Trimming cost V 0 bases and J 4 bases; bases outside gene matches: 3. The CDR3 extends over 14 amino acids. Per germline, CDR1 LNHNV and CDR2 YYDKDF (reference sequence). The CDR3 DNA reads as TGTGCCACCAGCAGAGATTGGGGGGGTTACGAGCAGTACTTC. Translation gives CATSRDWGGYEQYF.

The chain joins TRBV28 to TRBJ1-1; D possibly corresponds to TRBD1 (5 bases). Germline assignment: CDR1 MDHEN and CDR2 SYDVKM. Trimming pared 3 bases from V and 4 bases from J, leaving 9 bases between. The CDR3 contains 13 residues. CDR3 nucleotide sequence: TGTGCCAGCAGTTTTGGGGGAGGCACTGAAGCTTTCTTT. This translates into CASSFGGGTEAFF.

This chain uses TRBV5-1 with TRBJ1-3; D perhaps matches TRBD1 (5 bases). CDR1 and CDR2 (germline): SGHRS, YFSETQ. This CDR3 contains 16 residues. The V end was cut by 4 bases, the J end by 0 bases, with 14 bases between. The CDR3 DNA is TGCGCCAGCAGCCTTGGCGGGGCGAACTCTGGAAACACCATATATTTT. Its protein is CASSLGGANSGNTIYF.

J is TRBJ1-6 and V is TRBV9; TRBD1 might be the D (5 bases). The germline gives CDR1 SGDLS, CDR2 YYNGEE. The CDR3 sequence is 14 residues long. Trimming removed 0 bases at V and 6 bases at J, with 7 bases between. CDR3 residues: CASSVGQLNSPLHF. The CDR3 coding sequence is TGTGCCAGCAGCGTAGGACAGCTTAATTCACCCCTCCACTTT.

This sequence joins TRBV4-1 and TRBJ2-1, with 11 bases identical to TRBD1. Losses at the gene ends were 5 bases for V and 5 bases for J; bases not matched to a gene: 8. The CDR3 runs to 16 residues. Germline CDR1 reads MGHRA; CDR2 reads YSYEKL. CDR3 nucleotide sequence: TGCGCCAGCAGCGTAGGACAGGGGGCTGTTGACAATGAGCAGTTCTTC. Its translation is CASSVGQGAVDNEQFF.

The chain carries TRBV18 and TRBJ1-2; no definite D call. The CDR3 runs to 14 residues. Trimming stripped 1 base from V and 7 bases from J, with 13 bases between. Germline V gene sequence: CDR1 KGHSH, CDR2 LQKENI. The chain's CDR3 is CASSPQEDGSGYTF. CDR3 nucleotides: TGTGCCAGCTCACCACAAGAGGACGGCTCTGGCTACACCTTC.

V gene TRBV6-1 combines with J gene TRBJ2-7; no reliable D call. Germline CDR1 MNHNS, CDR2 SASEGT. This CDR3 region has 12 residues. V lost 6 bases, J lost 2 bases, and 8 bases lay in between. The CDR3 nucleotides read TGTGCCAGCAGGGACCTGACCTACGAGCAGTACTTC. It translates to CASRDLTYEQYF.

This clone was detected a few times. The rearrangement uses TRBV2 and TRBJ1-5, with 10 bases aligning to TRBD1. The germline V gene has CDR1 SNHLY and CDR2 FYNNEI. The CDR3 spans 15 residues. The V segment lost 8 bases and the J segment 7 bases; nucleotides outside the gene matches: 11. CDR3 in DNA: TGTGCCAGCGGGCTGACAGGGGGCAGCAGGCAGCCCCAGCATTTT. It yields the protein CASGLTGGSRQPQHF.